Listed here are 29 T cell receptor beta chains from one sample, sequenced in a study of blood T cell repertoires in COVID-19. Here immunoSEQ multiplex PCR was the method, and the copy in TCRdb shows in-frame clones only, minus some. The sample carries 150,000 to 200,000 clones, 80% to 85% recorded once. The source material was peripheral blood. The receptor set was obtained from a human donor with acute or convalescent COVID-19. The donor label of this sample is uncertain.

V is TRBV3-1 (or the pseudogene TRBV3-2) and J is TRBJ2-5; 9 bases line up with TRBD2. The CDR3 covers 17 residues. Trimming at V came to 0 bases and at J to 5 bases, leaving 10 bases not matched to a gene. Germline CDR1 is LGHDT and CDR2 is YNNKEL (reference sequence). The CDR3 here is CASSQDKASGVWETQYF. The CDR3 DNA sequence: TGTGCCAGCAGCCAAGATAAGGCTAGCGGGGTTTGGGAGACCCAGTACTTC.

CDR3 coding DNA: TGTGCCAGCAGTTGGGTTCCACAGATCTCTTTCGGGGAGCTGTTTTTT. This gives the protein CASSWVPQISFGELFF. The chain couples TRBV28 to TRBJ2-2; D remains ambiguous. Germline V gives CDR1 MDHEN, CDR2 SYDVKM. Trimming left V 4 bases short and J 7 bases short, with 19 bases between. The CDR3 consists of 16 residues.

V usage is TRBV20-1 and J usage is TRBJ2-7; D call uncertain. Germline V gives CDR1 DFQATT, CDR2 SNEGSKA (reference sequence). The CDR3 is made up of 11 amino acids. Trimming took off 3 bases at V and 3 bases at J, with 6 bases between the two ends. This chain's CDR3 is CSAREYYEQYF. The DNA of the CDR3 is TGCAGTGCTAGGGAGTACTACGAGCAGTACTTC.

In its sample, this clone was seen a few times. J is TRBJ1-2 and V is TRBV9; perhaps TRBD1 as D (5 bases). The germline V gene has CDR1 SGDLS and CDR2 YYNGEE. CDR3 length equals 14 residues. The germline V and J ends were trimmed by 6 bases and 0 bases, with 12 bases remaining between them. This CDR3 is CASTYGGTNYGYTF. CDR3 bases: TGTGCCAGCACCTACGGGGGGACTAACTATGGCTACACCTTC.

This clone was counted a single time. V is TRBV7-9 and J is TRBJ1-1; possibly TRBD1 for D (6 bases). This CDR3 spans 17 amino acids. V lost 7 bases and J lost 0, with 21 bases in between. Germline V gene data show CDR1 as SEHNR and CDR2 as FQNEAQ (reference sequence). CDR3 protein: CASTHRGGASVNTEAFF. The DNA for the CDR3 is TGTGCCAGCACCCACAGAGGGGGGGCCTCGGTGAACACTGAAGCTTTCTTT. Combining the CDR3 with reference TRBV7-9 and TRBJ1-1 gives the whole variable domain DTGVSQNPRHKITKRGQNVTFRCDPISEHNRLYWYRQTLGQGPEFLTYFQNEAQLEKSRLLSDRFSAERPKGSFSTLEIQRTEQGDSAMYLCASTHRGGASVNTEAFFGQGTRLTVV.

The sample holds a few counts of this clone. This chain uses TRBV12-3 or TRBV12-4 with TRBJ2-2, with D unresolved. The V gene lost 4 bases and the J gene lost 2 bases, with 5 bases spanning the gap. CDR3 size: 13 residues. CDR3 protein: CASSYGNTGELFF. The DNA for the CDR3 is TGTGCCAGCAGTTACGGTAACACCGGGGAGCTGTTTTTT.

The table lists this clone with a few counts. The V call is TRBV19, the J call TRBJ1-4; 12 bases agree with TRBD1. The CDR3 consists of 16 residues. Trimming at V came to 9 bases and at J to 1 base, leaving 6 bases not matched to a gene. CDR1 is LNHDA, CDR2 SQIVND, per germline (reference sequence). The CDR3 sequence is CASRDRGRVTNEKLFF. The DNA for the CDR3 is TGTGCCAGCAGGGACAGGGGGCGCGTAACTAATGAAAAACTGTTTTTT.

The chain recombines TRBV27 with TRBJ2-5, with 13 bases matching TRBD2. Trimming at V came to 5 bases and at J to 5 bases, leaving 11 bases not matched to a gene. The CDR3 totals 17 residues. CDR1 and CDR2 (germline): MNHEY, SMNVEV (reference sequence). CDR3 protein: CASSPRMTSGGWETQYF. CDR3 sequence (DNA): TGTGCCAGCAGTCCGAGAATGACTAGCGGGGGGTGGGAGACCCAGTACTTC.

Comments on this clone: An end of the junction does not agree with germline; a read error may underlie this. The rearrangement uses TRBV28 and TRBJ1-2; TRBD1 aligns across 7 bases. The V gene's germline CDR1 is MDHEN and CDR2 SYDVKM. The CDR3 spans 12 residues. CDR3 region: CASSTEGQTPPF. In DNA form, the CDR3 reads TGTGCCAGCAGTACCGAGGGACAGACACCGCCCTTC.

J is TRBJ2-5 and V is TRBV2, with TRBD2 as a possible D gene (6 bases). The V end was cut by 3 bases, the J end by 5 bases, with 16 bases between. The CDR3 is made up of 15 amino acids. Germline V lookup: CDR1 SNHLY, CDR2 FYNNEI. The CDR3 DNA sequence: TGTGCCAGCAGTGAGGAAACGGGAGTAGCCGAGACCCAGTACTTC. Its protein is CASSEETGVAETQYF.

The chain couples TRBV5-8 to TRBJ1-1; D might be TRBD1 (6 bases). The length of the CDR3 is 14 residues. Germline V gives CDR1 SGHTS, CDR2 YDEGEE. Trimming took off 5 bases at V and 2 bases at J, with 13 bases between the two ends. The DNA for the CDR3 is TGTGCCAGCAGGAAGCAGGACAGAAACACTGAAGCTTTCTTT. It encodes CASRKQDRNTEAFF.

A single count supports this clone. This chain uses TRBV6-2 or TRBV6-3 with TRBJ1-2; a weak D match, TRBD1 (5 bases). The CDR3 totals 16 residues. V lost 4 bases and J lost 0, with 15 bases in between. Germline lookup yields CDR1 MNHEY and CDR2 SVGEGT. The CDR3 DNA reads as TGTGCCAGCAGTTCCCAGGGAAGCCACACTAACTATGGCTACACCTTC. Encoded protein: CASSSQGSHTNYGYTF.

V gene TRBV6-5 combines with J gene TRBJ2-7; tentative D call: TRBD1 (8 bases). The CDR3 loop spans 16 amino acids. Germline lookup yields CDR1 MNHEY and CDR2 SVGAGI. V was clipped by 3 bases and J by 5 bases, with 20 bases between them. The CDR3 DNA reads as TGTGCCAGCAGTTATGGGAGGGACAGGTTTGGGCACGAGCAGTACTTC. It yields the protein CASSYGRDRFGHEQYF.

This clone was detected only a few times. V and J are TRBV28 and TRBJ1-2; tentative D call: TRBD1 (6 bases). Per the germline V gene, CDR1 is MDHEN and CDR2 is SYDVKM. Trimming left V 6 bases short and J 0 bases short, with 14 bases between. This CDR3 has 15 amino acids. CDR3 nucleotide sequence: TGTGCCAGCAGCAGCCCCCGGACAGCTAACTATGGCTACACCTTC. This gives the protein CASSSPRTANYGYTF.

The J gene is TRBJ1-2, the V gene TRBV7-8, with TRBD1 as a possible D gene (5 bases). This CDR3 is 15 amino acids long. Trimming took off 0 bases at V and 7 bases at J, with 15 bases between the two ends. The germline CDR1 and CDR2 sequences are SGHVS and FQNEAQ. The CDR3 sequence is CASSLAPGGLGGYTF. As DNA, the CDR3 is TGTGCCAGCAGCTTAGCGCCCGGGGGTTTGGGTGGCTACACCTTC.

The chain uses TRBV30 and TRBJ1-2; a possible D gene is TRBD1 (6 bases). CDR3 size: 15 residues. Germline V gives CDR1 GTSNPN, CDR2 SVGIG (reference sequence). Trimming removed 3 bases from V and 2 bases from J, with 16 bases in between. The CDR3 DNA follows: TGTGCCTGGAGACTCCAGGACAGAGACAACTATGGCTACACCTTC. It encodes CAWRLQDRDNYGYTF. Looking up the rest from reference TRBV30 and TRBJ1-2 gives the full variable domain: SQTIHQWPATLVQPVGSPLSLECTVEGTSNPNLYWYRQAAGRGLQLLFYSVGIGQISSEVPQNLSASRPQDRQFILSSKKLLLSDSGFYLCAWRLQDRDNYGYTFGSGTRLTVV.

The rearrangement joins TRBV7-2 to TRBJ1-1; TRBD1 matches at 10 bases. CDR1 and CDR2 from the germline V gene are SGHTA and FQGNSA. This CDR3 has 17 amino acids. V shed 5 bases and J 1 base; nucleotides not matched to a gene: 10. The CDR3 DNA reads TGTGCCAGCAGCCTACGGACAGGGGGAGGCGGGAACACTGAAGCTTTCTTT. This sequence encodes CASSLRTGGGGNTEAFF.

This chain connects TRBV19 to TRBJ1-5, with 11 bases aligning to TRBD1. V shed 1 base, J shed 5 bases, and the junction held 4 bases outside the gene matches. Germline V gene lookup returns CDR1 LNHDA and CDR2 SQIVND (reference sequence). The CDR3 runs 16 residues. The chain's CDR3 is CASSIGDRGGHQPQHF. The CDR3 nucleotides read TGTGCCAGTAGTATAGGGGACAGGGGGGGTCATCAGCCCCAGCATTTT.

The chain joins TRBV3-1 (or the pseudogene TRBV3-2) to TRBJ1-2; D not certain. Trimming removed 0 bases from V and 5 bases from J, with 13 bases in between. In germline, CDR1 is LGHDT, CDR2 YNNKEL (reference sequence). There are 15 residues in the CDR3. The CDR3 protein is CASSQDLRGLYGYTF. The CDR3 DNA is TGTGCCAGCAGCCAAGATCTGCGGGGATTATATGGCTACACCTTC.

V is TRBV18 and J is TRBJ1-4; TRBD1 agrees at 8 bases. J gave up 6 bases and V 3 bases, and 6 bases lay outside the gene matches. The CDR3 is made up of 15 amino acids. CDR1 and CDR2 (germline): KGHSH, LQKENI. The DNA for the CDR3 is TGTGCCAGCTCACCCGGTGGACAGGGCTATGAAAAACTGTTTTTT. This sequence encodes CASSPGGQGYEKLFF.

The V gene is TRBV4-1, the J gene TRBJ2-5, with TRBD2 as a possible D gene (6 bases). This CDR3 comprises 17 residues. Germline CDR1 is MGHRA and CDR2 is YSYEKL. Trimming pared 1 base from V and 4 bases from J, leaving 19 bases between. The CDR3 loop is CASSQGKAGIQRETQYF. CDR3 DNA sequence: TGCGCCAGCAGCCAAGGAAAGGCGGGGATTCAACGAGAGACCCAGTACTTC.

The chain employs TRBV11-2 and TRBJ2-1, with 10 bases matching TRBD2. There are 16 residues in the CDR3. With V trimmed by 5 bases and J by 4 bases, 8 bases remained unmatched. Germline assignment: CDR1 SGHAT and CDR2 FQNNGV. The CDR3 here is CASSSDTSGVYNEQFF. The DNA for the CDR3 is TGTGCCAGCAGCAGCGATACTAGCGGGGTTTACAATGAGCAGTTCTTC.

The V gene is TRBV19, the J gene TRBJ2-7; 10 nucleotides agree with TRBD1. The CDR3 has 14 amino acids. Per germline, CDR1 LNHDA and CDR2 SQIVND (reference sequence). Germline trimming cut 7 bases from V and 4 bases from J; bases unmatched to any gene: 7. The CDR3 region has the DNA TGTGCCAGTACCCCCGGGACAGGGGCTTACGAGCAGTACTTC. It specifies CASTPGTGAYEQYF.

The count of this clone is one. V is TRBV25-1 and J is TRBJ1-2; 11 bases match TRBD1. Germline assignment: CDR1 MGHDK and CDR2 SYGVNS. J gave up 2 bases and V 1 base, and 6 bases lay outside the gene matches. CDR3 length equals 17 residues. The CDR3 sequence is CASSESLGTGGNYGYTF. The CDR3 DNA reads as TGTGCCAGCAGTGAATCCCTCGGGACAGGGGGGAACTATGGCTACACCTTC.

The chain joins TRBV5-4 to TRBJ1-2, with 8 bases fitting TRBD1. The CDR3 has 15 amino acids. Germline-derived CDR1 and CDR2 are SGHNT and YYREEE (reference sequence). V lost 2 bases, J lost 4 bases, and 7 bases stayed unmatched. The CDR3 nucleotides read TGTGCCAGCAGCTTCGATCAGGGGGCCTTCTATGGCTACACCTTC. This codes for CASSFDQGAFYGYTF.

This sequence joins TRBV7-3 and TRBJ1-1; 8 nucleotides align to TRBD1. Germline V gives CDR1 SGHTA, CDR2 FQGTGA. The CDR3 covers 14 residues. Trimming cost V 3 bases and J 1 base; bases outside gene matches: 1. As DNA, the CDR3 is TGTGCCAGCAGCTTCGGGACAGGGAACACTGAAGCTTTCTTT. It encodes CASSFGTGNTEAFF.

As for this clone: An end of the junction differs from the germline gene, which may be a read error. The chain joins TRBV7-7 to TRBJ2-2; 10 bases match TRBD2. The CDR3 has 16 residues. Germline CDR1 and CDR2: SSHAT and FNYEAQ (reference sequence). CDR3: CASSPRTSGNTGELFF. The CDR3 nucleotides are TGTGCTAGCAGCCCCCGGACTAGCGGGAACACCGGGGAGCTGTTTTTT.

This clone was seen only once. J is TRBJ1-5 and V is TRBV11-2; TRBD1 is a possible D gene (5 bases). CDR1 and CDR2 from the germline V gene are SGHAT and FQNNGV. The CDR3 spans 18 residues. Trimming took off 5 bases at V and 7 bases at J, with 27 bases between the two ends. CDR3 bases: TGTGCCAGCAGCCCAAAAACTTCCGGGACTGCGGGGATGCAGCCCCAGCATTTT. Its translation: CASSPKTSGTAGMQPQHF.

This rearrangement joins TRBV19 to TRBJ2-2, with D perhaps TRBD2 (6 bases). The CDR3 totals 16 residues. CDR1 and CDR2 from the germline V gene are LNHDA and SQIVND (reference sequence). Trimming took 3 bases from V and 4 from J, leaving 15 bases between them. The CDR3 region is CASSIGGGTLTGELFF. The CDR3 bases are TGTGCCAGTAGTATTGGAGGCGGGACCCTCACCGGGGAGCTGTTTTTT. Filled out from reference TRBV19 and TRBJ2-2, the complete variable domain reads DGGITQSPKYLFRKEGQNVTLSCEQNLNHDAMYWYRQDPGQGLRLIYYSQIVNDFQKGDIAEGYSVSREKKESFPLTVTSAQKNPTAFYLCASSIGGGTLTGELFFGEGSRLTVL.